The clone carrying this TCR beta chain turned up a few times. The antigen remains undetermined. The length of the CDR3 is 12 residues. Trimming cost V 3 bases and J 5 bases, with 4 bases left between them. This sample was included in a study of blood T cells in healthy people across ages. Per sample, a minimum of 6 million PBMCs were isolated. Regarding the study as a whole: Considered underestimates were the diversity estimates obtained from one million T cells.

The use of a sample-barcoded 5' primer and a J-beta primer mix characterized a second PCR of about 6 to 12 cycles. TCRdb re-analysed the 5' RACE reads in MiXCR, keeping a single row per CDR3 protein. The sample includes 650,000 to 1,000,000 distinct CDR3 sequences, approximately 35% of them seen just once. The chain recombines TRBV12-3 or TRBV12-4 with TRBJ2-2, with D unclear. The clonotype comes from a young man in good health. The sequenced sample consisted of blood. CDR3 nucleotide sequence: TGTGCCAGCAGTTTCCTAACCGGGGAGCTGTTTTTT. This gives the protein CASSFLTGELFF.